These 32 T cell receptor beta chains were all obtained from the same sample, sequenced in a study of T cells after yellow fever vaccination. TCRdb called the 5' RACE reads again in MiXCR, with one record for every CDR3 protein. In the table there are around 310,000 distinct CDR3 sequences, approximately 3.8% of which are singletons. Sequences were derived from PBMCs, sampled on the day of the yellow fever booster vaccination. The origin of the receptors is a man aged 18 to 35 who received the YFV17D yellow fever vaccine.

This clonotype was detected ten times or more. This rearrangement joins TRBV5-6 to TRBJ2-7; D remains ambiguous. CDR1 and CDR2 from the germline V gene are SGHDT and YYEEEE. Trimming shortened V by 1 base and J by 7 bases, and 6 bases separated the two germline ends. The CDR3 loop spans 11 amino acids. The DNA of the CDR3 is TGTGCCAGCAGCTTGTATGAGGAGCAGTACTTC. It is translated as CASSLYEEQYF.

Many counts were recorded for this clonotype. The chain links TRBV10-3 to TRBJ2-7; the match to TRBD1 covers 7 bases. Trimming at V came to 10 bases and at J to 6 bases, leaving 15 bases not matched to a gene. Per the germline V gene, CDR1 is ENHRY and CDR2 is SYGVKD. This CDR3 contains 14 residues. The CDR3: CATSDRTQWGEQYV. In DNA form, the CDR3 reads TGTGCCACCTCGGACAGGACACAATGGGGCGAGCAGTACGTC.

V and J are TRBV7-2 and TRBJ1-6; D not resolved. CDR1 SGHTA and CDR2 FQGNSA come from the germline V gene. Deletions cut 1 base from V and 0 bases from J, with 7 bases between. The CDR3 contains 16 residues. The CDR3 loop is CASSLDWSSYNSPLHF. The CDR3 region has the DNA TGTGCCAGCAGCTTAGACTGGAGCTCCTATAATTCACCCCTCCACTTT.

This clonotype was picked up a small number of times. The rearrangement links TRBV5-1 to TRBJ1-1; TRBD1 aligns across 8 bases. Germline values: CDR1 SGHRS, CDR2 YFSETQ. Trimming cost V 4 bases and J 8 bases; bases outside gene matches: 7. The CDR3 runs 13 residues. CDR3 nucleotide sequence: TGCGCCAGCAGCAAAAGGACAGGGCCAGAAGCTTTCTTT. It yields the protein CASSKRTGPEAFF.

The sample holds a few counts of this clonotype. V and J are TRBV7-2 and TRBJ2-3; no definite D call. V dropped 1 base and J dropped 4 bases, with 24 bases sitting between them. The germline gives CDR1 SGHTA, CDR2 FQGNSA. The CDR3 is made up of 19 amino acids. For the CDR3, the DNA is TGTGCCAGCAGCTTAGTTTCTTCGAGATGGTCTTCTCCACCAGATACGCAGTATTTT. Residues: CASSLVSSRWSSPPDTQYF. Combining the CDR3 with reference TRBV7-2 and TRBJ2-3 gives the whole variable domain GAGVSQSPSNKVTEKGKDVELRCDPISGHTALYWYRQSLGQGLEFLIYFQGNSAPDKSGLPSDRFSAERTGGSVSTLTIQRTQQEDSAVYLCASSLVSSRWSSPPDTQYFGPGTRLTVL.

This chain connects TRBV6-5 to TRBJ2-7, with D possibly matching TRBD2 (6 bases). Germline lookup yields CDR1 MNHEY and CDR2 SVGAGI. Between the trimmed V and J ends, which lost 0 bases and 3 bases, there was a span of 12 bases. This CDR3 has 15 amino acids. The CDR3 region has the DNA TGTGCCAGCAGTTACTCGACTAGAGGATTCTACGAGCAGTACGTC. Translated: CASSYSTRGFYEQYV.

This clonotype has at least ten counts. The chain links TRBV3-1 to TRBJ2-5; 8 nucleotides agree with TRBD2. Losses at the gene ends were 7 bases for V and 3 bases for J; bases not matched to a gene: 4. The CDR3 spans 13 residues. Germline V gene sequence: CDR1 LGHDT, CDR2 YNNKEL (reference sequence). The CDR3 DNA follows: TGTGCCAGCAAAATACTAGCGGAAGAGACCCAGTACTTC. Its translation is CASKILAEETQYF.

This clonotype was counted at least ten times. The V call is TRBV20-1, the J call TRBJ2-3; 14 positions agree with TRBD2. Looked up from germline, CDR1 is DFQATT and CDR2 is SNEGSKA (reference sequence). The CDR3 totals 18 residues. V shed 6 bases and J 4 bases; nucleotides not matched to a gene: 15. The CDR3 sequence: CSAKGTSGGRDQSDTQYF. The CDR3 nucleotides read TGCAGTGCGAAAGGGACTAGCGGGGGCCGTGATCAGTCAGATACGCAGTATTTT.

The chain has TRBV20-1 and TRBJ2-5, with D maybe TRBD1 (6 bases). The V gene's germline CDR1 is DFQATT and CDR2 SNEGSKA (reference sequence). Trimming took off 2 bases at V and 5 bases at J, with 15 bases between the two ends. CDR3 length: 14 residues. CDR3 coding DNA: TGCAGTGCTAGATCCAGGGGCGCTATGGAGACCCAGTACTTC. Translation: CSARSRGAMETQYF.

This clonotype was picked up many times. The chain employs TRBV11-2 and TRBJ2-5, with no clear D. Germline CDR1 is SGHAT and CDR2 is FQNNGV. V lost 4 bases, J lost 2 bases, and 8 bases lay in between. The CDR3 covers 13 residues. Here the CDR3 reads CASSSSIQETQYF. CDR3 nucleotide sequence: TGTGCCAGCAGCTCTTCGATTCAAGAGACCCAGTACTTC. Full variable domain (outside the CDR3, taken from reference TRBV11-2 and TRBJ2-5): EAGVAQSPRYKIIEKRQSVAFWCNPISGHATLYWYQQILGQGPKLLIQFQNNGVVDDSQLPKDRFSAERLKGVDSTLKIQPAKLEDSAVYLCASSSSIQETQYFGPGTRLLVL.

This clonotype was detected many times. The chain couples TRBV14 to TRBJ2-7; TRBD2 aligns across 7 bases. Germline trimming cut 8 bases from V and 11 bases from J; bases unmatched to any gene: 9. Germline assignment: CDR1 SGHDN and CDR2 FVKESK. The CDR3 contains 11 residues. CDR3 DNA sequence: TGTGCCAGCGGGGGAGCGGGGAAGGAGTACGTC. It specifies CASGGAGKEYV.

This clonotype was found a few times. V gene TRBV7-3 combines with J gene TRBJ2-2; TRBD1 agrees at 7 bases. The CDR3 spans 15 residues. From germline, CDR1 is SGHTA and CDR2 FQGTGA. Trimming took 5 bases from V and 5 from J; bases not matched to a gene: 8. In nucleotides, the CDR3 is TGTGCCAGCAGCCCAGGACAGGATTGGACCGGGGAGCTGTTTTTT. Its translation: CASSPGQDWTGELFF.

This clonotype was seen many times. This chain uses TRBV7-9 with TRBJ2-3; a weak D match, TRBD1 (6 bases). This CDR3 spans 13 amino acids. V shed 3 bases and J shed 4 bases, with 8 bases lying between them. The V gene's germline CDR1 is SEHNR and CDR2 FQNEAQ (reference sequence). The CDR3 DNA reads as TGTGCCAGCAGCTTGAAGGGGGCAGATACGCAGTATTTT. Amino acids: CASSLKGADTQYF.

This clonotype showed up just a few times. The V call is TRBV3-1, the J call TRBJ1-2; TRBD1 is a possible D gene (6 bases). Trimming cost V 3 bases and J 7 bases, with 15 bases left between them. Per the germline V gene, CDR1 is LGHDT and CDR2 is YNNKEL (reference sequence). There are 14 residues in the CDR3. CDR3 coding DNA: TGTGCCAGCAGCCAGGTCCCAGGGGCGCTTGGCTACACCTTC. It is translated as CASSQVPGALGYTF.

This clonotype has ten or more counts. The rearrangement links TRBV7-2 to TRBJ2-5, with D possibly being TRBD2 (7 bases). The V end lost 2 bases, the J end lost 4 bases, and 14 bases lay between the germline ends. Germline assignment: CDR1 SGHTA and CDR2 FQGNSA. The CDR3 extends over 15 amino acids. CDR3 sequence (DNA): TGTGCCAGCAGCTTACCCGGGGGGCTGCGAGAGACCCAGTACTTC. Translation gives CASSLPGGLRETQYF.

This chain's CDR3 is CASSGGYFGSRNNEQFF. CDR3 in DNA: TGTGCCAGCAGTGGCGGTTACTTTGGTTCCCGAAACAATGAGCAGTTCTTC. The J gene is TRBJ2-1, the V gene TRBV12-3 or TRBV12-4; no clear D gene. The length of the CDR3 is 17 residues. V was pared by 5 bases and J by 5 bases, with 22 bases between.

V gene TRBV6-2 or TRBV6-3 combines with J gene TRBJ2-7; a possible D gene is TRBD1 (6 bases). Trimming shortened V by 6 bases and J by 2 bases, and 14 bases separated the two germline ends. CDR1 is MNHEY and CDR2 is SVGEGT in the germline V gene. CDR3 length: 14 amino acids. CDR3: CASSRTGWAYEQYF. The CDR3 bases are TGTGCCAGCAGCCGCACAGGGTGGGCCTACGAGCAGTACTTC.

This clonotype turned up a few times. The rearrangement uses TRBV4-1 and TRBJ2-1; 12 bases align to TRBD2. Germline values: CDR1 MGHRA, CDR2 YSYEKL. V lost 4 bases to trimming and J lost 5 bases; unmatched junction nucleotides: 9. The CDR3 extends over 17 amino acids. The CDR3 nucleotides read TGCGCCAGCAGCCGTCGACTAGCGGGGGTGAACGACAATGAGCAGTTCTTC. It is translated as CASSRRLAGVNDNEQFF.

This chain connects TRBV29-1 to TRBJ2-7; D gene unclear. V shed 0 bases and J shed 0 bases, with 9 bases lying between them. Germline loops: CDR1 SQVTM, CDR2 ANQGSEA. This CDR3 has 14 residues. CDR3 amino acids: CSVEESGPSYEQYF. DNA of the CDR3: TGCAGCGTTGAAGAATCCGGTCCCTCCTACGAGCAGTACTTC.

This clonotype was counted ten times or more. This chain connects TRBV7-3 to TRBJ2-6, with D unclear. The CDR3 extends over 15 amino acids. The V and J ends lost 4 bases and 0 bases respectively, with 7 bases between them. Germline V CDR1 and CDR2: SGHTA, FQGTGA. CDR3 region: CASSSGLSGANVLTF. CDR3 DNA sequence: TGTGCCAGCAGCTCGGGTCTCTCTGGGGCCAACGTCCTGACTTTC.

This clonotype was seen more than once but under ten times. The chain recombines TRBV5-1 with TRBJ2-3; tentatively, D is TRBD1 or TRBD2 (5 bases each). V was clipped by 9 bases and J by 0 bases, with 17 bases between them. Germline V CDR1 and CDR2: SGHRS, YFSETQ. The CDR3 contains 15 residues. CDR3 DNA sequence: TGCGCCACCGCCCCGGGGCCAGCCAGCACAGATACGCAGTATTTT. Its protein product is CATAPGPASTDTQYF. Full variable domain (rest looked up from reference TRBV5-1 and TRBJ2-3): KAGVTQTPRYLIKTRGQQVTLSCSPISGHRSVSWYQQTPGQGLQFLFEYFSETQRNKGNFPGRFSGRQFSNSRSEMNVSTLELGDSALYLCATAPGPASTDTQYFGPGTRLTVL.

This clonotype was counted at least ten times. This chain connects TRBV12-3 or TRBV12-4 to TRBJ2-5, with D perhaps TRBD2 (6 bases). Trimming removed 7 bases at V and 4 bases at J, with 16 bases between. There are 14 residues in the CDR3. In DNA, the CDR3 is TGTGCCAGCAACCCATCGGGGGTGGGAGAGACCCAGTACTTC. As protein: CASNPSGVGETQYF.

This clonotype was seen a handful of times. The V call is TRBV15, the J call TRBJ2-5; the D gene is possibly TRBD2 (6 bases). With 3 bases removed from V and 4 bases from J, the gap between germline ends came to 15 bases. Germline CDR1 LNHNV, CDR2 YYDKDF (reference sequence). This CDR3 is 15 amino acids long. The CDR3 DNA follows: TGTGCCACCAGCAGTGGAGGGGCCCGGGGAGAGACCCAGTACTTC. This encodes CATSSGGARGETQYF.

The chain has TRBV9 and TRBJ1-5; perhaps TRBD1 as D (5 bases). Trimming removed 3 bases at V and 0 bases at J, with 10 bases between. Germline V gives CDR1 SGDLS, CDR2 YYNGEE. CDR3 length equals 15 residues. In DNA, the CDR3 is TGTGCCAGCAGCGGGGGGGATTATAGCAATCAGCCCCAGCATTTT. This codes for CASSGGDYSNQPQHF. Based on the CDR3 plus reference TRBV9 and TRBJ1-5, the full variable domain is DSGVTQTPKHLITATGQRVTLRCSPRSGDLSVYWYQQSLDQGLQFLIQYYNGEERAKGNILERFSAQQFPDLHSELNLSSLELGDSALYFCASSGGDYSNQPQHFGDGTRLSIL.

The sample holds many counts of this clonotype. The V call is TRBV27, the J call TRBJ2-1, with TRBD2 matching over 9 bases. The ends lost 5 bases at V and 2 bases at J; junction bases unmatched: 1. Germline loops: CDR1 MNHEY, CDR2 SMNVEV (reference sequence). The CDR3 is 14 amino acids. CDR3 bases: TGTGCCAGCAGTAGCGGGGGGACCTACAATGAGCAGTTCTTC. Amino acid sequence: CASSSGGTYNEQFF.

The rearrangement joins TRBV6-5 to TRBJ1-6, with D maybe TRBD1 (6 bases). The CDR3 contains 15 residues. CDR1 is MNHEY, CDR2 SVGAGI, per germline. Trimming removed 0 bases at V and 6 bases at J, with 9 bases between. The CDR3, as DNA: TGTGCCAGCAGTTACTCCGGAGGGGGTAATTCACCCCTCCACTTT. Translation gives CASSYSGGGNSPLHF.

The sample holds a few counts of this clonotype. This chain connects TRBV4-3 to TRBJ2-5; TRBD1 matches 9 bases. CDR3 length: 13 amino acids. The germline V gene has CDR1 LGHNA and CDR2 YSLEER. Trimming at V came to 5 bases and at J to 5 bases, leaving 3 bases not matched to a gene. In nucleotides, the CDR3 is TGCGCCAGCAGCGAAGGGACAGGGGAGACCCAGTACTTC. It is translated as CASSEGTGETQYF.

At least ten counts were recorded for this clonotype. The genes are TRBV3-1 and TRBJ2-3; TRBD2 might be the D (7 bases). Germline V gene data show CDR1 as LGHDT and CDR2 as YNNKEL (reference sequence). This CDR3 contains 16 residues. Between the trimmed V and J ends, which lost 1 base and 5 bases, there was a span of 16 bases. CDR3: CASSQGGGALGDTQYF. The CDR3 DNA reads TGTGCCAGCAGCCAAGGTGGGGGGGCCTTAGGAGATACGCAGTATTTT.

This clonotype was counted at least ten times. This rearrangement joins TRBV6-6 to TRBJ2-7; tentatively, D is TRBD1 (6 bases). Trimming removed 10 bases from V and 3 bases from J, with 13 bases in between. The CDR3 runs to 12 residues. CDR1 and CDR2 (germline): MNHNY, SVGAGI (reference sequence). DNA for the CDR3: TGTGCCATCCACCGGACAGTCTACGAGCAGTACTTC. It translates to CAIHRTVYEQYF.

This clonotype was seen a few times. This chain uses TRBV30 with TRBJ1-3; no reliable D call. CDR1 is GTSNPN and CDR2 is SVGIG in the germline V gene (reference sequence). The CDR3 has 13 residues. The V end lost 2 bases, the J end lost 4 bases, and 9 bases lay between the germline ends. DNA of the CDR3: TGTGCCTGGAGTCTTATGTTAGGAAACACCATATATTTT. Protein sequence: CAWSLMLGNTIYF.

This clonotype was seen at least ten times. The genes are TRBV20-1 and TRBJ2-5, with D perhaps being TRBD1 or TRBD2 (5 bases each). This CDR3 contains 19 residues. V was trimmed by 1 base and J by 7 bases, leaving 31 bases between them. In germline, CDR1 is DFQATT, CDR2 SNEGSKA (reference sequence). CDR3 loop: CSARVGTVGGLPAWRTQYF. CDR3 bases: TGCAGTGCTAGAGTTGGAACAGTTGGGGGTCTTCCCGCTTGGAGGACCCAGTACTTC.

This clonotype was picked up a small number of times. The chain combines TRBV18 with TRBJ2-7; TRBD1 matches 9 bases. V lost 3 bases, J lost 6 bases, and 6 bases stayed unmatched. The length of the CDR3 is 14 residues. In germline, CDR1 is KGHSH, CDR2 LQKENI. DNA for the CDR3: TGTGCCAGCTCACCCGGGACAGGGCCTCGCGAGCAGTACGTC. It specifies CASSPGTGPREQYV.